These 6 T cell receptor beta chains originate from one sample sequenced in a study of CD8+CD57+ T cells in acquired aplastic anemia. Investigators profiled TCR beta VDJ and CDR3 from genomic DNA template. From the reads, TCRdb called clonotypes with MiXCR, one entry per CDR3 protein. In the table there are roughly 240,000 distinct CDR3 sequences, around 46% of which are singletons. Patients picked for sequencing had shown CD8+CD57+ cell expansion detected by flow cytometry. The source material was sorted CD4+, CD8+, or CD8+CD57+ T cells (not recorded which) from PBMCs. These receptors all come from a human donor with aplastic anemia.

This clonotype has ten or more counts. A much more abundant neighbour one base away suggests this may be a read error. V is TRBV29-1 and J is TRBJ1-1, with D possibly TRBD1 on 5 matching bases. In germline, CDR1 is SQVTM, CDR2 ANQGSEA. This CDR3 is 12 amino acids long. The CDR3 bases are TGCAGGGGGGGGGGGGAGGGCACTGAAGCTTTCTTT. Its translation: CRGGGEGTEAFF. Based on the CDR3 plus reference TRBV29-1 and TRBJ1-1, the full variable domain is SAVISQKPSRDICQRGTSLTIQCQVDSQVTMMFWYRQQPGQSLTLIATANQGSEATYESGFVIDKFPISRPNLTFSTLTVSNMSPEDSSIYLCRGGGEGTEAFFGQGTRLTVV.

The sample holds many counts of this clonotype. The chain couples TRBV2 to TRBJ2-7, with TRBD1 matching over 9 bases. The CDR3 spans 15 residues. CDR1 and CDR2 from the germline V gene are SNHLY and FYNNEI. Losses at the gene ends were 0 bases for V and 4 bases for J; bases not matched to a gene: 4. This CDR3 reads CASSEAPDRGYEQYF. The CDR3 DNA reads TGTGCCAGCAGTGAAGCGCCGGACAGGGGATACGAGCAGTACTTC.

The chain recombines TRBV7-3 with TRBJ1-4; D is ambiguous. Germline V lookup: CDR1 SGHTA, CDR2 FQGTGA. Trimming cost V 5 bases and J 2 bases, with 15 bases left between them. The CDR3 loop spans 16 amino acids. The CDR3 bases are TGTGCCAGCAGCACCACCGATCCCGGGACTAATGAAAAACTGTTTTTT. It specifies CASSTTDPGTNEKLFF.

V gene TRBV19 combines with J gene TRBJ2-3; a possible D gene is TRBD2 (6 bases). Trimming stripped 3 bases from V and 2 bases from J, with 12 bases between. The CDR3 is made up of 15 amino acids. Germline V gives CDR1 LNHDA, CDR2 SQIVND (reference sequence). The DNA for the CDR3 is TGTGCCAGTAGTATGGGTCTAGCGCTCACAGATACGCAGTATTTT. The encoded protein is CASSMGLALTDTQYF.

The gene calls are TRBV7-8 and TRBJ1-2, with D perhaps matching TRBD1 (6 bases). Trimming stripped 2 bases from V and 9 bases from J, with 13 bases between. Germline CDR1 reads SGHVS; CDR2 reads FQNEAQ. The CDR3 extends over 13 amino acids. The CDR3 nucleotides read TGTGCCAGCAGCTTATTGGACAGTTCCCGCTACACCTTC. The encoded protein is CASSLLDSSRYTF.

A few counts support this clonotype. The rearrangement links TRBV10-1 to TRBJ1-1; TRBD1 matches at 7 bases. CDR3 length: 13 residues. The trim removed 6 bases at V and 5 bases at J, leaving 6 bases unmatched. Germline V gene lookup returns CDR1 WNHNN and CDR2 SYGVQD (reference sequence). In DNA form, the CDR3 reads TGCGCCAGCAGAGCAAGACAGGGAACTGAAGCTTTCTTT. Protein product: CASRARQGTEAFF.